Each of the 32 T cell receptor beta chains below was sequenced from the same sample in a study of blood T cell repertoires in COVID-19 (dated by TCRdb to 2019 to 2021). Receptor amplification or capture employed the immunoSEQ multiplex PCR assay. TCRdb took over this immuneACCESS table, retaining in-frame rearrangements with V and J assigned. Such tables are incomplete; in checked studies, under half of the missing clones stem from an unresolved V gene, and the remainder is unexplained. For this sample the table gives about 71,000 clones, of which 85% to 90% were detected only once. The top ten clonotypes cover more than 2.5% of the sample. Sequencing was done on a sample of peripheral blood. These receptors came from a man aged 50-60 years with acute or convalescent COVID-19.

The chain links TRBV14 to TRBJ1-1, with 7 bases lining up with TRBD1. From germline, CDR1 is SGHDN and CDR2 FVKESK. V was pared by 0 bases and J by 11 bases, with 9 bases of the junction left unmatched. There are 14 residues in the CDR3. The CDR3 nucleotides read TGTGCCAGCAGCCAAGAATATAACAGGGGAGCGGCTTTCTTT. Protein product: CASSQEYNRGAAFF.

The V call is TRBV9, the J call TRBJ2-7; D remains unclear. Germline-derived CDR1 and CDR2 are SGDLS and YYNGEE. This CDR3 is built from 13 residues. Trimming took 0 bases from V and 3 from J, leaving 7 bases between them. In DNA form, the CDR3 reads TGTGCCAGCAGCGTAGACCCAGACTACGAGCAGTACTTC. It encodes CASSVDPDYEQYF.

This clone has only one observation. This rearrangement joins TRBV13 to TRBJ2-1; 13 bases match TRBD2. From germline, CDR1 is PRHDT and CDR2 FYEKMQ (reference sequence). J lost 6 bases, V lost 4 bases, and 18 bases had no gene match. The CDR3 contains 20 residues. The CDR3 DNA sequence: TGTGCCAGCAGCTGGAATATGGGGACTAGCGGGATAGGGGTCTTCAATGAGCAGTTCTTC. This encodes CASSWNMGTSGIGVFNEQFF.

V and J are TRBV6-2 or TRBV6-3 and TRBJ1-2; D remains ambiguous. Germline V lookup: CDR1 MNHEY, CDR2 SVGEGT. This CDR3 spans 13 amino acids. Trimming removed 5 bases from V and 7 bases from J, with 14 bases in between. CDR3 in amino acids: CASSQSGLAGYTF. The CDR3, as DNA: TGTGCCAGCAGTCAGTCCGGTTTAGCTGGCTACACCTTC.

The chain carries TRBV13 and TRBJ1-4, with 7 bases that match TRBD1. The V gene's germline CDR1 is PRHDT and CDR2 FYEKMQ (reference sequence). V lost 5 bases, J lost 5 bases, and 8 bases stayed unmatched. This CDR3 has 15 residues. The CDR3 nucleotides are TGTGCCAGCAGCCCGCGAGGACAGGAGAATGAAAAACTGTTTTTT. Protein: CASSPRGQENEKLFF.

This clone was seen a few times. The V call is TRBV7-2, the J call TRBJ1-2; perhaps TRBD1 as D (5 bases). Trimming left V 6 bases short and J 4 bases short, with 18 bases between. Germline V gene data show CDR1 as SGHTA and CDR2 as FQGNSA. This CDR3 has 15 amino acids. As DNA, the CDR3 is TGTGCCAGCAGTCAATCCCCGGGGGGTAGCTATGGCTACACCTTC. This encodes CASSQSPGGSYGYTF.

V is TRBV25-1 and J is TRBJ1-1, with a tentative D call TRBD1 (6 bases). The V and J ends lost 3 bases and 0 bases respectively, with 8 bases between them. Germline loops: CDR1 MGHDK, CDR2 SYGVNS. The CDR3 is 14 amino acids. The CDR3 DNA sequence: TGTGCCAGCAGTGACTGGGGGCTGAACACTGAAGCTTTCTTT. Its translation is CASSDWGLNTEAFF.

The CDR3 region has the DNA TGCGCCAGCAGCTTGCTTCAGGCTCAAGAGACCCAGTACTTC. It translates to CASSLLQAQETQYF. This sequence joins TRBV5-1 and TRBJ2-5; D ambiguous. This CDR3 has 14 amino acids. Trimming cost V 1 base and J 2 bases, with 9 bases left between them. CDR1 and CDR2 (germline): SGHRS, YFSETQ.

The V and J genes are TRBV16 and TRBJ2-1, with TRBD2 matching over 11 bases. The junction had 8 bases not matched to a gene; V was cut back by 0 bases and J by 13 bases. The germline gives CDR1 KGHSY, CDR2 FQNENV. The CDR3 sequence is 15 residues long. In nucleotides, the CDR3 is TGTGCCAGCAGCCAATCGATACTAGCGGGAGTCGGACAGTTCTTC. It yields the protein CASSQSILAGVGQFF.

The J gene is TRBJ2-1, the V gene TRBV9; 10 bases line up with TRBD2. Trimming cost V 7 bases and J 5 bases; bases outside gene matches: 6. The CDR3 covers 14 residues. The germline CDR1 and CDR2 sequences are SGDLS and YYNGEE. The CDR3 is CASSLAGVHNEQFF. The CDR3 DNA reads TGTGCCAGCTCTCTAGCGGGAGTCCACAATGAGCAGTTCTTC.

V and J are TRBV27 and TRBJ1-1, with 12 positions matching TRBD1. The germline V gene encodes CDR1 MNHEY and CDR2 SMNVEV (reference sequence). This CDR3 region has 14 residues. V was pared by 3 bases and J by 12 bases, with 8 bases of the junction left unmatched. Here the CDR3 reads CASSLGQGAFVSFF. CDR3 coding DNA: TGTGCCAGCAGTTTGGGACAGGGGGCATTTGTATCTTTCTTT.

The gene calls are TRBV7-9 and TRBJ2-4; 8 nucleotides agree with TRBD2. Per germline, CDR1 SEHNR and CDR2 FQNEAQ (reference sequence). This CDR3 contains 14 residues. With 5 bases clipped from V and 8 bases from J, the junction kept 8 bases outside the gene matches. The CDR3 DNA follows: TGTGCCAGCAGCCTCCGGGAGGGGTGGGACATTCAGTACTTC. This gives the protein CASSLREGWDIQYF.

The rearrangement links TRBV30 to TRBJ1-1; D not certain. Trimming cost V 0 bases and J 7 bases, with 12 bases left between them. From germline, CDR1 is GTSNPN and CDR2 SVGIG (reference sequence). The CDR3 spans 13 residues. The CDR3 bases are TGTGCCTGGAGTGTACTAGGGATGGGTGAAGCTTTCTTT. Protein sequence: CAWSVLGMGEAFF.

This chain uses TRBV6-5 with TRBJ2-3; D perhaps matches TRBD2 (5 bases). Trimming shortened V by 6 bases and J by 3 bases, and 10 bases separated the two germline ends. CDR1 is MNHEY and CDR2 is SVGAGI in the germline V gene. The CDR3 totals 13 residues. The CDR3 here is CASSGIWTDTQYF. CDR3 DNA: TGTGCCAGCAGCGGGATATGGACAGATACGCAGTATTTT.

In its sample, this clone was seen once. The same CDR3 is also encoded by other DNA sequences in this sample. The rearrangement uses TRBV7-2 and TRBJ1-5; 9 bases match TRBD1. The J segment lost 6 bases and the V segment lost 3 bases, leaving 0 bases of the junction unmatched. The CDR3 length is 13 residues. Germline CDR1 reads SGHTA; CDR2 reads FQGNSA. CDR3 in amino acids: CASSLTGGQPQHF. The DNA for the CDR3 is TGTGCCAGCAGCTTGACAGGGGGTCAGCCCCAGCATTTT. The full variable domain, in which reference TRBV7-2 and TRBJ1-5 provide the parts outside the CDR3, is GAGVSQSPSNKVTEKGKDVELRCDPISGHTALYWYRQSLGQGLEFLIYFQGNSAPDKSGLPSDRFSAERTGGSVSTLTIQRTQQEDSAVYLCASSLTGGQPQHFGDGTRLSIL.

The chain uses TRBV24-1 and TRBJ2-1, with TRBD2 identical over 11 bases. Looked up from germline, CDR1 is KGHDR and CDR2 is SFDVKD. V gave up 5 bases and J gave up 10 bases; unmatched junction bases: 9. This CDR3 is built from 15 residues. The CDR3 is CATSASGRLWGEQFF. DNA for the CDR3: TGTGCCACCAGTGCTAGCGGGAGGCTCTGGGGCGAGCAGTTCTTC.

DNA of the CDR3: TGTGCCAGCTCACCACCTTCCCTACTAGTCCCCTACAATGAGCAGTTCTTC. The encoded protein is CASSPPSLLVPYNEQFF. V usage is TRBV18 and J usage is TRBJ2-1; tentatively, D is TRBD2 (5 bases). The CDR3 runs 17 residues. The germline V gene encodes CDR1 KGHSH and CDR2 LQKENI. V was cut by 0 bases and J by 2 bases, with 14 bases left in between.

CDR3 residues: CASSQGQRNIQYF. The CDR3 DNA reads as TGTGCCAGCAGCCAGGGACAGAGAAACATTCAGTACTTC. The J gene is TRBJ2-4, the V gene TRBV7-8; TRBD1 aligns across 7 bases. This CDR3 is built from 13 residues. Germline loops: CDR1 SGHVS, CDR2 FQNEAQ. The trim removed 5 bases at V and 6 bases at J, leaving 4 bases unmatched.

The rearrangement links TRBV7-9 to TRBJ2-5, with 10 positions matching TRBD1. The CDR3 loop spans 15 amino acids. Germline lookup yields CDR1 SEHNR and CDR2 FQNEAQ (reference sequence). J gave up 3 bases and V 6 bases, and 7 bases lay outside the gene matches. CDR3 amino acids: CASRPGQGYEETQYF. The CDR3 coding sequence is TGTGCCAGCAGACCGGGACAGGGGTATGAAGAGACCCAGTACTTC.

This chain connects TRBV29-1 to TRBJ1-2; TRBD1 matches 11 bases. The CDR3 sequence is 14 residues long. Trimming removed 4 bases from V and 7 bases from J; junction bases left unmatched: 8. Germline lookup yields CDR1 SQVTM and CDR2 ANQGSEA. In DNA form, the CDR3 reads TGCAGCGTTGGGACAGGGGGCGATTATGGTGGCTACACCTTC. Its protein is CSVGTGGDYGGYTF. Complete variable domain (other parts from reference TRBV29-1 and TRBJ1-2): SAVISQKPSRDICQRGTSLTIQCQVDSQVTMMFWYRQQPGQSLTLIATANQGSEATYESGFVIDKFPISRPNLTFSTLTVSNMSPEDSSIYLCSVGTGGDYGGYTFGSGTRLTVV.

This chain uses TRBV9 with TRBJ1-2, with TRBD1 as a possible D gene (6 bases). The germline gives CDR1 SGDLS, CDR2 YYNGEE. V was trimmed by 3 bases and J by 0 bases, leaving 12 bases between them. The CDR3 covers 15 residues. The CDR3 DNA is TGTGCCAGCAGCGGAGACAGGCCCACTAACTATGGCTACACCTTC. It specifies CASSGDRPTNYGYTF.

The chain has TRBV28 and TRBJ1-2, with D perhaps matching TRBD1 (5 bases). The CDR3 loop spans 14 amino acids. Trimming took 4 bases from V and 4 from J, leaving 13 bases between them. Germline CDR1 reads MDHEN; CDR2 reads SYDVKM. The CDR3 DNA reads TGTGCCAGCAGTTCCGGGACTCTCCCCTATGGCTACACCTTC. It is translated as CASSSGTLPYGYTF.

V usage is TRBV4-2 and J usage is TRBJ2-7; tentatively, D is TRBD2 (5 bases). V lost 1 base to trimming and J lost 5 bases, with 18 bases between them. This CDR3 comprises 16 residues. Germline lookup yields CDR1 LGHNA and CDR2 YNFKEQ. The CDR3 bases are TGTGCCAGCAGCCAAGGCCTTACGGGGAGAAGTGACGAGCAGTACTTC. It is translated as CASSQGLTGRSDEQYF.

This chain joins TRBV13 and TRBJ1-2, with D tentatively TRBD1 (6 bases). CDR1 and CDR2 (germline): PRHDT, FYEKMQ (reference sequence). The CDR3 covers 15 residues. The germline V and J ends were trimmed by 4 bases and 9 bases, with 21 bases remaining between them. The CDR3: CASSSVGAASLSYTF. As DNA, the CDR3 is TGTGCCAGCAGCTCAGTGGGGGCCGCATCTCTGAGCTACACCTTC.

This clone was detected once. This chain connects TRBV14 to TRBJ2-2; 9 bases align to TRBD2. Germline CDR1 SGHDN, CDR2 FVKESK. This CDR3 spans 19 amino acids. The trim removed 2 bases at V and 4 bases at J, leaving 14 bases unmatched. CDR3 residues: CASSQFGASGMRSTGELFF. The CDR3 nucleotides are TGTGCCAGCAGCCAATTTGGGGCTAGCGGGATGAGGAGCACCGGGGAGCTGTTTTTT.

The V gene is TRBV4-1, the J gene TRBJ2-5; 7 bases line up with TRBD2. V was clipped by 6 bases and J by 5 bases; unmatched bases: 9. The CDR3 length is 14 residues. CDR1 and CDR2 (germline): MGHRA, YSYEKL. This CDR3 reads CASRRGLGGETQYF. The CDR3 DNA sequence: TGCGCCAGCAGACGGGGCCTGGGGGGGGAGACCCAGTACTTC.

The chain combines TRBV7-2 with TRBJ2-5, with D possibly TRBD2 on 5 matching bases. The V gene's germline CDR1 is SGHTA and CDR2 FQGNSA. The CDR3 is made up of 13 amino acids. Trimming pared 6 bases from V and 7 bases from J, leaving 15 bases between. The CDR3 DNA sequence: TGTGCCAGCAGTCCAGGACGGAGCGGGACCCAGTACTTC. It translates to CASSPGRSGTQYF.

The rearrangement joins TRBV19 to TRBJ1-4, with 9 bases fitting TRBD1. The ends lost 7 bases at V and 1 base at J; junction bases unmatched: 7. The CDR3 is made up of 16 amino acids. Germline CDR1 LNHDA, CDR2 SQIVND (reference sequence). The CDR3: CASNLGQGGTNEKLFF. As DNA, the CDR3 is TGTGCCAGTAACTTGGGACAGGGCGGAACTAATGAAAAACTGTTTTTT.

The chain has TRBV2 and TRBJ1-6; TRBD1 is a possible D gene (6 bases). Germline loops: CDR1 SNHLY, CDR2 FYNNEI. V lost 1 base to trimming and J lost 7 bases, with 11 bases between them. The CDR3 sequence is 15 residues long. For the CDR3, the DNA is TGTGCCAGCAGTGAAGTCCGGACAGCCAATTCACCCCTCCACTTT. Translating it yields CASSEVRTANSPLHF.

The rearrangement links TRBV5-1 to TRBJ2-5; D may be TRBD2 (5 bases). The CDR3 is 11 amino acids. In germline, CDR1 is SGHRS, CDR2 YFSETQ. V was pared by 4 bases and J by 9 bases, with 10 bases between. The CDR3: CASSTGLAQYF. The CDR3 DNA reads as TGCGCCAGCAGCACCGGACTGGCCCAGTACTTC.

The chain links TRBV7-2 to TRBJ1-6, with 9 positions matching TRBD1. This CDR3 has 18 amino acids. Germline CDR1 is SGHTA and CDR2 is FQGNSA. Trimming removed 5 bases from V and 7 bases from J; junction bases left unmatched: 15. CDR3 sequence reads: CASSPPGQGFRFNSPLHF. CDR3 bases: TGTGCCAGCAGCCCCCCGGGACAGGGTTTTCGGTTCAATTCACCCCTCCACTTT.

The chain is built from TRBV7-2 and TRBJ2-4, with TRBD1 matching 8 bases. Germline lookup yields CDR1 SGHTA and CDR2 FQGNSA. There are 15 residues in the CDR3. V shed 0 bases and J 5 bases; nucleotides not matched to a gene: 3. CDR3 nucleotide sequence: TGTGCCAGCAGCTTAGCAACAGGGGGTCAAAACATTCAGTACTTC. Its protein is CASSLATGGQNIQYF.